The rows below give T cell receptor beta chains drawn from one sample of a study of regulatory T cells in long-lasting Graves disease. TCRdb reprocessed the multiplex PCR reads via MiXCR and lists one record per CDR3 protein. The sample contains more than 650,000 distinct CDR3 sequences, 25% to 30% of which appear only once. Specimen: peripheral blood mononuclear cells (PBMCs), collected when the disease was refractory, from a patient treated with antithyroid drugs. These receptors all come from a female donor with Graves disease. Both conserved end residues are part of each CDR3. Fields, in order: V gene, clone size, D gene, J gene, CDR3 protein, CDR3 DNA. A D gene is named only where the DNA matches it firmly. The listing skips clone size in some rows; elsewhere it reads once, few, many or a size class.

v_call: TRBV7-2
clone_size: -
d_call: -
j_call: TRBJ1-1
cdr3_aa: CASSLTGPIPNTEAFF
cdr3_nt: TGTGCCAGCAGCTTAACAGGTCCTATACCAAACACTGAAGCTTTCTTT

v_call: TRBV28
clone_size: many
d_call: -
j_call: TRBJ1-4
cdr3_aa: CASSPWGAATNEKLFF
cdr3_nt: TGTGCCAGCAGTCCCTGGGGGGCGGCAACTAATGAAAAACTGTTTTTT

v_call: TRBV10-3
clone_size: few
d_call: -
j_call: TRBJ2-1
cdr3_aa: CAISGEAGGEEQFF
cdr3_nt: TGTGCCATCAGTGGAGAGGCAGGGGGGGAAGAGCAGTTCTTC

v_call: TRBV12-3/TRBV12-4
clone_size: many
d_call: -
j_call: TRBJ1-1
cdr3_aa: CASSLGGAEAFF
cdr3_nt: TGTGCCAGCAGCTTAGGGGGAGCTGAAGCTTTCTTT

v_call: TRBV2
clone_size: -
d_call: -
j_call: TRBJ2-2
cdr3_aa: CASSETRTGELFF
cdr3_nt: TGTGCCAGCAGTGAGACCAGAACCGGGGAGCTGTTTTTT

v_call: TRBV28
clone_size: -
d_call: TRBD1
j_call: TRBJ1-2
cdr3_aa: CASSTGTGYYGYTF
cdr3_nt: TGTGCCAGCAGCACCGGGACAGGGTACTATGGCTACACCTTC

v_call: TRBV6-1
clone_size: -
d_call: -
j_call: TRBJ2-2
cdr3_aa: CASRQPGPLGELFF
cdr3_nt: TGTGCCAGCAGACAGCCGGGTCCCTTGGGGGAGCTGTTTTTT

v_call: TRBV2
clone_size: many
d_call: -
j_call: TRBJ2-7
cdr3_aa: CASNQGRHEQYF
cdr3_nt: TGTGCCAGCAATCAGGGTCGGCACGAGCAGTACTTC

v_call: TRBV18
clone_size: -
d_call: TRBD2
j_call: TRBJ2-5
cdr3_aa: CASSPRVLAGPQYF
cdr3_nt: TGTGCCAGCTCACCAAGGGTCCTAGCGGGACCCCAGTACTTC

v_call: TRBV11-1
clone_size: few
d_call: TRBD2
j_call: TRBJ2-1
cdr3_aa: CASSAGLASYNEQFF
cdr3_nt: TGTGCCAGCAGCGCGGGACTAGCTTCCTACAATGAGCAGTTCTTC

v_call: TRBV28
clone_size: -
d_call: -
j_call: TRBJ1-1
cdr3_aa: CASSLEGMNTEALF
cdr3_nt: TGTGCCAGCAGTTTAGAGGGTATGAACACTGAAGCTCTCTTT

v_call: TRBV30
clone_size: once
d_call: -
j_call: TRBJ1-3
cdr3_aa: CAQSRAGASGNTIYF
cdr3_nt: TGTGCCCAATCACGGGCAGGGGCCTCTGGAAACACCATATATTTT

v_call: TRBV27
clone_size: many
d_call: TRBD2
j_call: TRBJ2-5
cdr3_aa: CASTPAGGKETQYF
cdr3_nt: TGTGCCAGCACACCGGCGGGAGGGAAAGAGACCCAGTACTTC

v_call: TRBV6-5
clone_size: few
d_call: -
j_call: TRBJ1-2
cdr3_aa: CASSSLLSYTF
cdr3_nt: TGTGCCAGCAGTTCGTTACTTAGCTACACCTTC

v_call: TRBV12-3/TRBV12-4
clone_size: -
d_call: -
j_call: TRBJ2-2
cdr3_aa: CASSSWSGGANTGELFF
cdr3_nt: TGTGCCAGCAGTTCTTGGTCTGGCGGGGCGAACACCGGGGAGCTGTTTTTT

v_call: TRBV28
clone_size: few
d_call: -
j_call: TRBJ1-2
cdr3_aa: CASSLQALHYGYTF
cdr3_nt: TGTGCCAGCAGTTTACAGGCCCTGCACTATGGCTACACCTTC

v_call: TRBV7-9
clone_size: -
d_call: -
j_call: TRBJ1-1
cdr3_aa: CASSSKHANTEAFF
cdr3_nt: TGTGCCAGCAGCTCGAAACACGCGAACACTGAAGCTTTCTTT

v_call: TRBV28
clone_size: -
d_call: -
j_call: TRBJ1-3
cdr3_aa: CATSVRSVTYTIYF
cdr3_nt: TGTGCCACCTCCGTGAGGTCGGTAACCTACACCATATATTTT

v_call: TRBV5-1
clone_size: -
d_call: -
j_call: TRBJ1-1
cdr3_aa: CASSVGSFTEAFF
cdr3_nt: TGCGCCAGCAGCGTCGGGTCTTTCACTGAAGCTTTCTTT

v_call: TRBV20-1
clone_size: -
d_call: -
j_call: TRBJ1-5
cdr3_aa: CSARRGTSNQPQHF
cdr3_nt: TGCAGTGCTAGAAGGGGTACTAGCAATCAGCCCCAGCATTTT

v_call: TRBV2
clone_size: many
d_call: TRBD2
j_call: TRBJ2-7
cdr3_aa: CASASGRADEQYF
cdr3_nt: TGTGCCAGCGCTAGCGGGAGGGCGGACGAGCAGTACTTC

v_call: TRBV7-9
clone_size: -
d_call: -
j_call: TRBJ1-1
cdr3_aa: CASSLFDSLGTEALF
cdr3_nt: TGTGCCAGCAGCTTATTCGACTCCTTGGGCACTGAAGCTCTCTTT

v_call: TRBV18
clone_size: -
d_call: -
j_call: TRBJ1-2
cdr3_aa: CASSPERQNGYTF
cdr3_nt: TGTGCCAGCTCACCAGAACGACAAAATGGCTACACCTTC

v_call: TRBV2
clone_size: many
d_call: -
j_call: TRBJ1-2
cdr3_aa: CASSPTENYGYTF
cdr3_nt: TGTGCCAGCAGTCCCACAGAGAACTATGGCTACACCTTC

v_call: TRBV20-1
clone_size: -
d_call: -
j_call: TRBJ1-4
cdr3_aa: CSASGVQGLFF
cdr3_nt: TGCAGTGCATCCGGGGTGCAGGGACTGTTTTTT

v_call: TRBV10-3
clone_size: once
d_call: TRBD1
j_call: TRBJ1-4
cdr3_aa: CAISDPDRGQNEKLFF
cdr3_nt: TGTGCCATCAGTGATCCCGACAGGGGACAGAATGAAAAACTGTTTTTT

v_call: TRBV20-1
clone_size: -
d_call: TRBD1
j_call: TRBJ1-5
cdr3_aa: CSAVTGDNQPQHF
cdr3_nt: TGCAGTGCTGTAACAGGGGATAATCAGCCCCAGCATTTT

v_call: TRBV20-1
clone_size: -
d_call: -
j_call: TRBJ1-3
cdr3_aa: CSASDGINTIYF
cdr3_nt: TGCAGTGCTTCGGACGGGATAAACACCATATATTTT

v_call: TRBV7-2
clone_size: -
d_call: TRBD1
j_call: TRBJ1-1
cdr3_aa: CASSLGTGVAFF
cdr3_nt: TGTGCCAGCAGCTTAGGAACAGGGGTAGCTTTCTTT

v_call: TRBV6-1
clone_size: -
d_call: TRBD1
j_call: TRBJ1-5
cdr3_aa: CASSPQGTGIQPQHF
cdr3_nt: TGTGCCAGCAGCCCACAAGGGACAGGGATCCAGCCCCAGCATTTT

v_call: TRBV12-3/TRBV12-4
clone_size: many
d_call: -
j_call: TRBJ1-5
cdr3_aa: CASSFRGESNQPQHF
cdr3_nt: TGTGCCAGCAGTTTTAGAGGGGAAAGCAATCAGCCCCAGCATTTT

v_call: TRBV7-3
clone_size: few
d_call: -
j_call: TRBJ1-1
cdr3_aa: CASSLTGSHDEAFF
cdr3_nt: TGTGCCAGCAGCTTAACAGGGTCTCATGATGAAGCTTTCTTT

v_call: TRBV12-3/TRBV12-4
clone_size: -
d_call: -
j_call: TRBJ2-7
cdr3_aa: CASRLGVGYEQYF
cdr3_nt: TGTGCCAGCAGACTGGGGGTGGGATACGAGCAGTACTTC

v_call: TRBV12-3/TRBV12-4
clone_size: -
d_call: TRBD1
j_call: TRBJ1-5
cdr3_aa: CASSLGRGQENQPQHF
cdr3_nt: TGTGCCAGCAGTTTAGGGAGGGGGCAGGAAAATCAGCCCCAGCATTTT

v_call: TRBV29-1
clone_size: -
d_call: -
j_call: TRBJ2-7
cdr3_aa: CSVEKPGSSYEQYF
cdr3_nt: TGCAGCGTTGAAAAGCCGGGAAGCTCCTACGAGCAGTACTTC

v_call: TRBV6-2/TRBV6-3
clone_size: few
d_call: -
j_call: TRBJ1-5
cdr3_aa: CASSLQGTQPQHF
cdr3_nt: TGTGCCAGCAGTTTACAGGGTACTCAGCCCCAGCATTTT

v_call: TRBV29-1
clone_size: -
d_call: -
j_call: TRBJ2-7
cdr3_aa: CSSLGSSYEQYF
cdr3_nt: TGCAGCTCCTTGGGCAGCTCCTACGAGCAGTACTTC

v_call: TRBV27
clone_size: once
d_call: TRBD1
j_call: TRBJ1-2
cdr3_aa: CASSLQGAPSGYTF
cdr3_nt: TGTGCCAGTAGTCTCCAGGGGGCACCCTCTGGCTACACCTTC

v_call: TRBV5-1
clone_size: -
d_call: TRBD1
j_call: TRBJ2-7
cdr3_aa: CASSAPGQGPEQYF
cdr3_nt: TGCGCCAGCAGCGCGCCGGGACAGGGGCCCGAGCAGTACTTC

v_call: TRBV7-2
clone_size: -
d_call: -
j_call: TRBJ2-5
cdr3_aa: CASSSDPGGGETQYF
cdr3_nt: TGTGCCAGCAGTTCTGACCCAGGAGGGGGAGAGACCCAGTACTTC

v_call: TRBV24-1
clone_size: few
d_call: -
j_call: TRBJ2-5
cdr3_aa: CATSPGGYQETQYF
cdr3_nt: TGTGCCACCAGTCCAGGGGGGTACCAAGAGACCCAGTACTTC

v_call: TRBV6-5
clone_size: -
d_call: TRBD1
j_call: TRBJ1-2
cdr3_aa: CASSYARQGSYGYTF
cdr3_nt: TGTGCCAGCAGTTACGCCCGACAGGGCAGCTATGGCTACACCTTC

v_call: TRBV7-6
clone_size: few
d_call: -
j_call: TRBJ1-1
cdr3_aa: CASSLGVPGATEAFF
cdr3_nt: TGTGCCAGCAGCTTAGGAGTGCCGGGAGCCACTGAAGCTTTCTTT

v_call: TRBV3-1
clone_size: -
d_call: -
j_call: TRBJ2-7
cdr3_aa: CASNQGFYEQYF
cdr3_nt: TGTGCCAGCAACCAAGGGTTTTACGAGCAGTACTTC

v_call: TRBV5-4
clone_size: -
d_call: -
j_call: TRBJ1-2
cdr3_aa: CASSGQGRLNYGYTF
cdr3_nt: TGTGCCAGCAGCGGTCAGGGTCGGCTCAACTATGGCTACACCTTC

v_call: TRBV5-5
clone_size: -
d_call: -
j_call: TRBJ1-5
cdr3_aa: CASSLAGAHNQPQHF
cdr3_nt: TGTGCCAGCAGCTTGGCAGGGGCACACAATCAGCCCCAGCATTTT

v_call: TRBV20-1
clone_size: few
d_call: -
j_call: TRBJ2-2
cdr3_aa: CSARDLASHGELFF
cdr3_nt: TGCAGTGCTAGAGATTTAGCGAGTCACGGGGAGCTGTTTTTT

v_call: TRBV11-2
clone_size: many
d_call: -
j_call: TRBJ1-2
cdr3_aa: CASSLVPAQLSGYTF
cdr3_nt: TGTGCCAGCAGCTTAGTCCCCGCGCAATTGAGTGGCTACACCTTC

v_call: TRBV29-1
clone_size: few
d_call: -
j_call: TRBJ1-1
cdr3_aa: CSVENAEAFF
cdr3_nt: TGCAGCGTTGAAAACGCTGAAGCTTTCTTT

v_call: TRBV11-2
clone_size: many
d_call: -
j_call: TRBJ2-5
cdr3_aa: CASSLVQGEETQYF
cdr3_nt: TGTGCCAGCAGCTTAGTGCAGGGTGAGGAGACCCAGTACTTC

v_call: TRBV27
clone_size: -
d_call: -
j_call: TRBJ1-1
cdr3_aa: CASRTIQEDTEAFF
cdr3_nt: TGTGCCAGCAGAACAATACAGGAAGACACTGAAGCTTTCTTT

v_call: TRBV28
clone_size: few
d_call: TRBD1
j_call: TRBJ1-5
cdr3_aa: CAISTGKGTQPQHF
cdr3_nt: TGTGCCATCTCGACAGGGAAGGGCACTCAGCCCCAGCATTTT

v_call: TRBV12-3/TRBV12-4
clone_size: many
d_call: -
j_call: TRBJ1-5
cdr3_aa: CASSLSAVNQPQHF
cdr3_nt: TGTGCCAGCAGCCTATCGGCAGTAAATCAGCCCCAGCATTTT

v_call: TRBV5-1
clone_size: -
d_call: TRBD1
j_call: TRBJ1-4
cdr3_aa: CASSWGGQDLFF
cdr3_nt: TGCGCCAGCAGCTGGGGGGGACAGGACCTGTTTTTT

v_call: TRBV12-3/TRBV12-4
clone_size: many
d_call: TRBD1
j_call: TRBJ1-5
cdr3_aa: CASSFGQGRGWEPQHF
cdr3_nt: TGTGCCAGCAGTTTTGGACAGGGAAGGGGGTGGGAGCCCCAGCATTTT

v_call: TRBV27
clone_size: few
d_call: TRBD1
j_call: TRBJ1-5
cdr3_aa: CASSLQGARGQPQHF
cdr3_nt: TGTGCCAGCAGTTTACAGGGGGCGCGGGGTCAGCCCCAGCATTTT

v_call: TRBV20-1
clone_size: few
d_call: -
j_call: TRBJ2-5
cdr3_aa: CSARDRPQGTQYF
cdr3_nt: TGCAGTGCTAGAGATCGGCCGCAGGGGACCCAGTACTTC